What follows describes a single TCR beta chain. Its target is not known. V lost 4 bases, J lost 3 bases, and 5 bases stayed unmatched. Looked up from germline, CDR1 is LGHDT and CDR2 is YNNKEL (reference sequence). The CDR3 length is 16 residues. This sample was included in a study of post-analysis software for immune sequencing data. Unique molecular identifiers tagged the TCR beta cDNA libraries. There were about 0.85 to 11 million T cells, and roughly 0.5 million cDNA molecules came from them. TCRdb used MiXCR to reprocess the PCR reads, holding one entry per CDR3 protein. The table shows some 260,000 distinct CDR3 sequences, with 36% occurring only once. Study findings and constraints: Roughly 5 TRBV segments occurring more often in patients than controls included TRBV5-6, TRBV5-1 and TRBV20-1.

The sequencing sample was made of blood. This sequence was found in a girl aged 5 to 17 with multiple sclerosis. The V call is TRBV3-1, the J call TRBJ2-5; TRBD2 agrees at 13 bases. The CDR3, as DNA: TGTGCCAGCAGCCCTCGTGGGACTAGCGGGGAAGAGACCCAGTACTTC. Its translation: CASSPRGTSGEETQYF.